Following are 15 T cell receptor beta chains from one sample sequenced in a study of T cell clusters in autoimmune cytopenias (dated by TCRdb to the late 2010s). Each sample's TRB amplification started from approximately 240 ng of peripheral blood genomic DNA, which corresponds to some 36,000 genome equivalents. TCRdb records Illumina MiSeq as the sequencer. Multiplex PCR with a touch-down protocol amplified TRB rearrangements, with the TRB-A and TRB-B primer pools combined in a single tube. TCRdb reprocessed the reads and assigns one entry to each CDR3 protein sequence, leaving out DNA. The sample table on file contains thousands of distinct CDR3 sequences. The ten largest clones take up approximately 3% of the sample. The sample taken for sequencing was peripheral blood. The receptor set was obtained from a human donor with an autoimmune cytopenia or autoimmune hepatitis (not recorded which).

Considering frequency, this clonotype is medium-sized. The chain combines TRBV5-6 with TRBJ2-5. CDR1 and CDR2 (germline): SGHDT, YYEEEE. The CDR3 runs to 15 residues. The CDR3 here is CASSLGFPLKETQYF.

The chain uses TRBV23-1 and TRBJ2-2. TRBV23-1 is an open reading frame whose function is uncertain. This CDR3 is 19 amino acids long. This chain's CDR3 is CASSQSKSGFRNVTGELFF.

By frequency, this clonotype is medium-sized. V usage is TRBV10-3 and J usage is TRBJ1-2; TCRdb proposes TRBD1, but this gene call is untestable without DNA. CDR1 ENHRY and CDR2 SYGVKD come from the germline V gene. The CDR3 consists of 14 residues. The CDR3 loop is CAITSDRSSYGYTF.

Frequency places this clonotype as medium-sized. The chain carries TRBV6-6 and TRBJ2-3; TCRdb picks TRBD2, but there is no DNA to check that call. The CDR3 loop spans 15 amino acids. The germline CDR1 and CDR2 sequences are MNHNY and SVGAGI (reference sequence). This CDR3 is CASSLEALSTDTQYF.

The CDR3 sequence: CASSYALWDREAFF. The chain is built from TRBV6-5 and TRBJ1-1; TCRdb's D call of TRBD1 is untestable without DNA. Germline V gene lookup returns CDR1 MNHEY and CDR2 SVGAGI. The CDR3 covers 14 residues.

V usage is TRBV20-1 and J usage is TRBJ1-4. The CDR3 has 14 residues. The germline V gene has CDR1 DFQATT and CDR2 SNEGSKA (reference sequence). The CDR3 here is CSARGDGRVEKLFF.

V usage is TRBV24-1 and J usage is TRBJ2-2; TCRdb proposes TRBD2, but this gene call is untestable without DNA. CDR1 and CDR2 from the germline V gene are KGHDR and SFDVKD. This CDR3 is 14 amino acids long. CDR3 protein: CATRGLGNTGELFF.

This clonotype is labeled medium-sized (0.01 to 0.1%) based on frequency. The chain links TRBV12-3 or TRBV12-4 to TRBJ2-5; TCRdb names TRBD1, which stays unverified in the absence of DNA. This CDR3 has 16 residues. This CDR3 is CASSLEPPGKWETQYF.

The chain uses TRBV5-4 and TRBJ2-7; the TCRdb call, TRBD1, lacks DNA for checking. The germline V gene has CDR1 SGHNT and CDR2 YYREEE (reference sequence). The CDR3 extends over 15 amino acids. Here the CDR3 reads CASSAAETGGREQYF. Looking up the rest from reference TRBV5-4 and TRBJ2-7 gives the full variable domain: ETGVTQSPTHLIKTRGQQVTLRCSSQSGHNTVSWYQQALGQGPQFIFQYYREEENGRGNFPPRFSGLQFPNYSSELNVNALELDDSALYLCASSAAETGGREQYFGPGTRLTVT.

The chain links TRBV20-1 to TRBJ1-5; without DNA, the TCRdb call of TRBD1 cannot be checked. Germline V gives CDR1 DFQATT, CDR2 SNEGSKA (reference sequence). The CDR3 length is 12 residues. CDR3 residues: CSVVGDNQPQHF.

Its frequency marks this clonotype as medium-sized. The chain carries TRBV5-6 and TRBJ2-5; TCRdb's D gene call, TRBD2, goes unchecked for lack of DNA. In germline, CDR1 is SGHDT, CDR2 YYEEEE. CDR3 length: 15 residues. CDR3 region: CASSFESQGRETQYF.

The chain links TRBV7-9 to TRBJ1-4; there is no DNA to check the TCRdb D call of TRBD1. CDR1 and CDR2 (germline): SEHNR, FQNEAQ (reference sequence). The CDR3 spans 17 residues. The CDR3 is CASSLGTGGAANEKLFF.

This CDR3 is CASSPPSGGDNEQFF. The V gene is TRBV18, the J gene TRBJ2-1; absent DNA, TCRdb's TRBD2 call cannot be checked. The CDR3 sequence is 15 residues long. Germline CDR1 KGHSH, CDR2 LQKENI.

J is TRBJ2-1 and V is TRBV6-2 or TRBV6-3; the TRBD2 assignment by TCRdb is unverifiable without DNA. Germline V gene lookup returns CDR1 MNHEY and CDR2 SVGEGT. CDR3 length: 14 amino acids. The CDR3 reads CASYSSGGHNEQFF.

In terms of frequency, this clonotype is medium-sized (0.01 to 0.1%). The chain links TRBV15 to TRBJ2-5; TCRdb proposes TRBD2, but this gene call is untestable without DNA. The length of the CDR3 is 17 residues. CDR1 is LNHNV and CDR2 is YYDKDF in the germline V gene (reference sequence). CDR3: CATSRGEASFWQETQYF.